This TCR beta chain was identified in a study of shared clonotypes between healthy human individuals. Findings and caveats of the study: Despite large depth, sorted-subset datasets appeared incompletely sequenced. Larger richness was generally estimated for naive than memory subsets.

The authors split each subset's genomic DNA evenly across several immunoSEQ plates. This table comes from immunoSEQ multiplex PCR, and its TCRdb copy is limited to in-frame clones, with some not included. The table records some 1,400,000 clones, roughly 96% of them present only once. With regard to this clone: Antigen unknown. This CDR3 is also generated by other DNA sequences in the sample.

Splitting the CD4+ cells yielded a CD45RA+ naive subset and a CD45RA-negative memory subset. This CDR3 has 14 amino acids. The V gene lost 4 bases and the J gene lost 0 bases, with 4 bases spanning the gap. The germline V gene has CDR1 SGHDN and CDR2 FVKESK. The clonotype was recovered from a man aged 25-45 years in good health. J is TRBJ2-6 and V is TRBV14; D not certain. The specimen sequenced was naive CD4+ T cells sorted from blood. The subset was: CD45RA+ positively selected. CDR3 sequence: CASSPFSGANVLTF. In DNA, the CDR3 is TGTGCCAGCAGCCCGTTCTCTGGGGCCAACGTCCTGACTTTC.